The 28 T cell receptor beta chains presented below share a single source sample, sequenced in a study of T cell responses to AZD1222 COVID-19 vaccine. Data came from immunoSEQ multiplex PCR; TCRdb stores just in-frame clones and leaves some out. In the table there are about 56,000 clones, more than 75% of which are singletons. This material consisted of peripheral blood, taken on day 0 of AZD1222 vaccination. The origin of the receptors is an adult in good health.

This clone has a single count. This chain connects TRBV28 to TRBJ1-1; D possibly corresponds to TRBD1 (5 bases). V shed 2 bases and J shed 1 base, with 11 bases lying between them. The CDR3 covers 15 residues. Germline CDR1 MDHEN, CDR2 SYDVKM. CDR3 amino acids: CASSLEPGPNTEAFF. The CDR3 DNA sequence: TGTGCCAGCAGTTTAGAGCCAGGGCCGAACACTGAAGCTTTCTTT.

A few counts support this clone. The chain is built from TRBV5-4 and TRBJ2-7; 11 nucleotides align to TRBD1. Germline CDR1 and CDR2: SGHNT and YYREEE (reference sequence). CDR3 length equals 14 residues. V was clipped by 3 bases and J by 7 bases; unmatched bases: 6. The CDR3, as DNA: TGTGCCAGCAGCTCCGGACAGGGGGCCCGTGAGCAGTACTTC. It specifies CASSSGQGAREQYF. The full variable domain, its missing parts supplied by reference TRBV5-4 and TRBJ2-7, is ETGVTQSPTHLIKTRGQQVTLRCSSQSGHNTVSWYQQALGQGPQFIFQYYREEENGRGNFPPRFSGLQFPNYSSELNVNALELDDSALYLCASSSGQGAREQYFGPGTRLTVT.

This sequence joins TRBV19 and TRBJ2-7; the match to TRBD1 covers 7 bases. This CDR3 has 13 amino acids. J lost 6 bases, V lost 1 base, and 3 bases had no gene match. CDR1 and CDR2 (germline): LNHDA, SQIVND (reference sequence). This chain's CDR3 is CASSIGSGGEQYF. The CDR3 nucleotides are TGTGCCAGTAGTATAGGTTCAGGGGGCGAGCAGTACTTC. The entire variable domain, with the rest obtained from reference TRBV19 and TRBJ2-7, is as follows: DGGITQSPKYLFRKEGQNVTLSCEQNLNHDAMYWYRQDPGQGLRLIYYSQIVNDFQKGDIAEGYSVSREKKESFPLTVTSAQKNPTAFYLCASSIGSGGEQYFGPGTRLTVT.

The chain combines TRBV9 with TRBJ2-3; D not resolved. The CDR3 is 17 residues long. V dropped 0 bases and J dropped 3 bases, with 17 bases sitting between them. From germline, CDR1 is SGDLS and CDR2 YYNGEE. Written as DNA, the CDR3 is TGTGCCAGCAGCGTAGAAGGTGGGGATCTGGGGACAGATACGCAGTATTTT. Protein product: CASSVEGGDLGTDTQYF.

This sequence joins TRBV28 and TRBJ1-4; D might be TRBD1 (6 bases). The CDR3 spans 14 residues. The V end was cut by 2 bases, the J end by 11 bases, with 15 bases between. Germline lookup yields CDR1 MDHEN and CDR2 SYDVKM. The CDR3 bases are TGTGCCAGCAGTTTAGGGGGGGCCTTGGGGAAACTGTTTTTT. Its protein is CASSLGGALGKLFF.

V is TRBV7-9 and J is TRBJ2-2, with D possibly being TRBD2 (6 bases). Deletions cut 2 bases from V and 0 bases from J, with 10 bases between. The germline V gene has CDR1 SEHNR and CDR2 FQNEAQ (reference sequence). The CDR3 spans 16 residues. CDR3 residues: CASSLSGETNTGELFF. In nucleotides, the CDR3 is TGTGCCAGCAGCTTATCGGGGGAAACGAACACCGGGGAGCTGTTTTTT. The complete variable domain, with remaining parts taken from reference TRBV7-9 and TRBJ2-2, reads DTGVSQNPRHKITKRGQNVTFRCDPISEHNRLYWYRQTLGQGPEFLTYFQNEAQLEKSRLLSDRFSAERPKGSFSTLEIQRTEQGDSAMYLCASSLSGETNTGELFFGEGSRLTVL.

CDR3 DNA sequence: TGTGCCAGCAGTCCCGAGGGGAGAGGCGAGCAGTACTTC. Its protein product is CASSPEGRGEQYF. The chain joins TRBV12-3 or TRBV12-4 to TRBJ2-7; TRBD1 or TRBD2 may be the D gene (5 bases each). V lost 5 bases and J lost 6, with 14 bases in between. This CDR3 comprises 13 residues.

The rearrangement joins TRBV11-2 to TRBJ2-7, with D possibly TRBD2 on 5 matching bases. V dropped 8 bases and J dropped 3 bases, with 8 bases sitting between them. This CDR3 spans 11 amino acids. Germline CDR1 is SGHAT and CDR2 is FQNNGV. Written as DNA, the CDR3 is TGTGCCAGCTCCAGCGGCTACGAGCAGTACTTC. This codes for CASSSGYEQYF.

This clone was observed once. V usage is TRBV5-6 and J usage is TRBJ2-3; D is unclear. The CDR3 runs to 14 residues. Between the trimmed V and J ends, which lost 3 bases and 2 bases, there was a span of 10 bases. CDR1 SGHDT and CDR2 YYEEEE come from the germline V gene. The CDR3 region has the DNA TGTGCCAGCAGCTCCAAGTCCCTCACAGATACGCAGTATTTT. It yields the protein CASSSKSLTDTQYF. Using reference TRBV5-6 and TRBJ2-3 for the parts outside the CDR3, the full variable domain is DAGVTQSPTHLIKTRGQQVTLRCSPKSGHDTVSWYQQALGQGPQFIFQYYEEEERQRGNFPDRFSGHQFPNYSSELNVNALLLGDSALYLCASSSKSLTDTQYFGPGTRLTVL.

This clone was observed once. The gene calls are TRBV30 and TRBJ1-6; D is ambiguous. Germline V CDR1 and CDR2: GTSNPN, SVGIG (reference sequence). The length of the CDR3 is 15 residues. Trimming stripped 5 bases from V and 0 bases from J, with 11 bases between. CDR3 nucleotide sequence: TGTGCCTGGGGAAGATCGAGCTCCTATAATTCACCCCTCCACTTT. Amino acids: CAWGRSSSYNSPLHF.

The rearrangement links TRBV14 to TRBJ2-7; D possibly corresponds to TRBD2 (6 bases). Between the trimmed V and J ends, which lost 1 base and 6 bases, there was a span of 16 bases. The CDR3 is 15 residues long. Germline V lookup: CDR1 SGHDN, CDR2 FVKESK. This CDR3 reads CASSQGAGTLPEQYF. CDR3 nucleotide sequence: TGTGCCAGCAGCCAAGGTGCGGGGACCCTACCCGAGCAGTACTTC.

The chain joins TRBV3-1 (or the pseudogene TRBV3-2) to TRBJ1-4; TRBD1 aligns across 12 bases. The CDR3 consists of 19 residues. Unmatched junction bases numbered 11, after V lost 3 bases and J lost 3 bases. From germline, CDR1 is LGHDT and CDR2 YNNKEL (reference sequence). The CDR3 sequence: CASSHTPGQGALANEKLFF. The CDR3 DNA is TGTGCCAGCAGCCACACACCGGGACAGGGGGCGTTGGCTAATGAAAAACTGTTTTTT.

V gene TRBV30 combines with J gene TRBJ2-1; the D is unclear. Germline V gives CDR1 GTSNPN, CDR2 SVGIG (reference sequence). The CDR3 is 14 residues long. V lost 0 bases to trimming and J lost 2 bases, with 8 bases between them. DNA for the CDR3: TGTGCCTGGAGTGTAGGTGGAACCTACAATGAGCAGTTCTTC. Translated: CAWSVGGTYNEQFF.

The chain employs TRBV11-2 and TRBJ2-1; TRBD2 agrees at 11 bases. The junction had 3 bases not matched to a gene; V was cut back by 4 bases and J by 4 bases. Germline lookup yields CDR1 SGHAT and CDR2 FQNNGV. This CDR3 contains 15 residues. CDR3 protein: CASSSGTSGYNEQFF. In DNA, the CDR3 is TGTGCCAGCAGCTCCGGGACTAGCGGTTACAATGAGCAGTTCTTC.

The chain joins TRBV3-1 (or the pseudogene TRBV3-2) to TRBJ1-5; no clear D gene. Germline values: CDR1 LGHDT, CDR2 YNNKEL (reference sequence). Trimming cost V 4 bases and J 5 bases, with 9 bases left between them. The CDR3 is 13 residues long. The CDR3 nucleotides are TGTGCCAGCAGCCGAGGACGGGATCAGCCCCAGCATTTT. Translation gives CASSRGRDQPQHF.

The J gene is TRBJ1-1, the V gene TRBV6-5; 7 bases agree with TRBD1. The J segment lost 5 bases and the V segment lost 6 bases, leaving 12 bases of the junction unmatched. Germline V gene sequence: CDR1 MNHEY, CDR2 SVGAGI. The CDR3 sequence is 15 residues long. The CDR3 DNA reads TGTGCCAGCAGGCACCCATTCAGGGGGGCGACTGAAGCTTTCTTT. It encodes CASRHPFRGATEAFF.

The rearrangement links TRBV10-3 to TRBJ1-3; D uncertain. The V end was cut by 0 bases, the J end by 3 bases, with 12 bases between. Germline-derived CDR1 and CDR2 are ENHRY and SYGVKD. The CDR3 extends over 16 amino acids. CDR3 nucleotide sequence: TGTGCCATCAGTGAGTCGCGGCAGGCATTTGGAAACACCATATATTTT. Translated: CAISESRQAFGNTIYF.

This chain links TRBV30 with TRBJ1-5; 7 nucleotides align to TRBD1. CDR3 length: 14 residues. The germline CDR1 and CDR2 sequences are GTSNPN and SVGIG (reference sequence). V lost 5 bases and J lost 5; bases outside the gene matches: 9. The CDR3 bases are TGTGCCTGGGGGACAGTCGGGAGGGATCAGCCCCAGCATTTT. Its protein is CAWGTVGRDQPQHF.

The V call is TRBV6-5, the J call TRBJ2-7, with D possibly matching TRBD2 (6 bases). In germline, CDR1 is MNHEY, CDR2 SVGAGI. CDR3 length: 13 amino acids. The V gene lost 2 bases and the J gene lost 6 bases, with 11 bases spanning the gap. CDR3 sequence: CASSYRVEGEQYF. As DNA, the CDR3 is TGTGCCAGCAGTTACAGAGTGGAGGGCGAGCAGTACTTC.

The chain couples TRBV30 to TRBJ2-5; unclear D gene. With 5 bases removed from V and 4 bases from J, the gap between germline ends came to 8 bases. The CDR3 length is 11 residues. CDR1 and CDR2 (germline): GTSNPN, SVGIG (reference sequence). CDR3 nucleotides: TGTGCCTGGGGAATGTTAGAGACCCAGTACTTC. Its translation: CAWGMLETQYF.

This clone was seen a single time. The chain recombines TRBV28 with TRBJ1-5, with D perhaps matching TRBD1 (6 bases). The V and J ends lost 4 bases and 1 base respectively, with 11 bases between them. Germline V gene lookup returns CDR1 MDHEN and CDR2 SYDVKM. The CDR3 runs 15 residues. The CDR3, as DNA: TGTGCCAGCAGTTCTCCCAGGGGCAGCAATCAGCCCCAGCATTTT. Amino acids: CASSSPRGSNQPQHF. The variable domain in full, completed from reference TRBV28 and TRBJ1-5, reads DVKVTQSSRYLVKRTGEKVFLECVQDMDHENMFWYRQDPGLGLRLIYFSYDVKMKEKGDIPEGYSVSREKKERFSLILESASTNQTSMYLCASSSPRGSNQPQHFGDGTRLSIL.

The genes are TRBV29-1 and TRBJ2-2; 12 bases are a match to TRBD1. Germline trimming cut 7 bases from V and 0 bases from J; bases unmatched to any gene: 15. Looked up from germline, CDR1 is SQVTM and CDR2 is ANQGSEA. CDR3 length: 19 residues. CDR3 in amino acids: CSGPEAGQGAFANTGELFF. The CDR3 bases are TGCAGCGGTCCCGAAGCGGGACAGGGGGCTTTCGCGAACACCGGGGAGCTGTTTTTT.

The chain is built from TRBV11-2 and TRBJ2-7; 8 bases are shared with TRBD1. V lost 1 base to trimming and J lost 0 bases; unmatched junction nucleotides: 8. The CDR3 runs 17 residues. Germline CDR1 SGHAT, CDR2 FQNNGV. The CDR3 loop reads CASSLALIGTGSYEQYF. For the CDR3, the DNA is TGTGCCAGCAGCTTAGCACTCATAGGGACAGGCTCCTACGAGCAGTACTTC.

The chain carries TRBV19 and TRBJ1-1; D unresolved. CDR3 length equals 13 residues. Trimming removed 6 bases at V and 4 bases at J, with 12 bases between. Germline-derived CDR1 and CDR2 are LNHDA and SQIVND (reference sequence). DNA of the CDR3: TGTGCCAGTAGCCTAGAGAGGACCACTGAAGCTTTCTTT. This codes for CASSLERTTEAFF.

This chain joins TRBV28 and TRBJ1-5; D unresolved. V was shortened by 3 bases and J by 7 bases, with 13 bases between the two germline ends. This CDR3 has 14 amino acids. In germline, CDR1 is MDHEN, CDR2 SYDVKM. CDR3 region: CASSFWGKDQPQHF. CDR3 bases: TGTGCCAGCAGTTTCTGGGGTAAGGACCAGCCCCAGCATTTT.

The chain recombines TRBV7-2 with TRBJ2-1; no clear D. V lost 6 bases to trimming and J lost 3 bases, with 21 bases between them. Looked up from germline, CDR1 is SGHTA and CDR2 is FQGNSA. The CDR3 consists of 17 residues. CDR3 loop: CASRNMISGVHYNEQFF. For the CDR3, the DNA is TGTGCCAGCAGAAATATGATCTCTGGGGTACACTACAATGAGCAGTTCTTC.

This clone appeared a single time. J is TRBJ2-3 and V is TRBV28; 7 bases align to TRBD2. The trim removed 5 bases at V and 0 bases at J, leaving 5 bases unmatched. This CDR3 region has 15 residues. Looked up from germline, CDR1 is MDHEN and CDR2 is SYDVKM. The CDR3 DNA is TGTGCCAGCAGTACTCTAGCGGACAGCACAGATACGCAGTATTTT. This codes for CASSTLADSTDTQYF.

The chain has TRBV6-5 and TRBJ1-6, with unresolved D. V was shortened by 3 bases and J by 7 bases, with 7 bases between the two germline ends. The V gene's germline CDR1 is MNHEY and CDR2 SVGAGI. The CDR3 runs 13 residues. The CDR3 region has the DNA TGTGCCAGCAGTTATAACCGCAATTCACCCCTCCACTTT. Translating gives CASSYNRNSPLHF.